The 4 T cell receptor beta chains reported below all come from one sample, sequenced in a study of tissue T cells after allogeneic stem cell transplantation. The protocol was immunoSEQ multiplex PCR, while the TCRdb copy is restricted to in-frame clones and leaves out a portion. The table records roughly 7,500 clones, roughly 47% of them present only once. The time point here: mouse harvest day 7 after allogeneic transplant. Tail vein injection delivered 10^7 T-cell-depleted bone marrow cells and 10^6 splenic CD5+ T cells. Sequenced sample: lymph node tissue. Receptors were obtained from a female BALB/c mouse given C57BL/6 T cells with graft-versus-host disease after an allogeneic hematopoietic cell transplant.

This clone was counted between two and nine times. The genes are named according to mouse. The read falls 1 residue short of the CDR3 end, and the missing part is taken from the germline J gene. This sequence joins TRBV12-1 and TRBJ1-4, with 9 bases fitting TRBD1. V gave up 4 bases and J gave up 3 bases; unmatched junction bases: 5. Per the germline V gene, CDR1 is SGHSN and CDR2 is HYEKVE. This CDR3 region has 15 residues. CDR3 amino acids: CASSVTGGANERLFF. CDR3 bases read: TGTGCCAGCTCAGTGACAGGGGGGGCCAACGAAAGATTATTT.

This clone was recorded a few times. Mouse gene names and germline throughout. The read ends 1 residue early relative to the CDR3; the germline J gene fills the gap. This chain joins TRBV4 and TRBJ2-7; TRBD1 matches 7 bases. With 5 bases clipped from V and 4 bases from J, the junction kept 2 bases outside the gene matches. The CDR3 runs to 12 residues. Germline CDR1 is LGHDT and CDR2 is YNNKQL (reference sequence). The CDR3 is CASSPQGYEQYF. The part of the CDR3 DNA that was read is TGTGCCAGCAGCCCACAGGGGTATGAACAGTAC.

Comment on this clone: Here the gene names and germline are mouse. The covered CDR3 bases are TGTGCCAGCAGCCCACAGGGGGGGACCAACGAAAGATTATTT. Amino acid sequence: CASSPQGGTNERLF. The whole CDR3 reads CASSPQGGTNERLFF. This sequence joins TRBV2 and TRBJ1-4, with TRBD1 matching 8 bases. The missing CDR3 end, 1 residue past where the read stops, is filled in from the germline J gene. There are 15 residues in the CDR3. Germline CDR1 is LGHNA and CDR2 is YSYQKL. The ends lost 4 bases at V and 3 bases at J; junction bases unmatched: 4.

This clone was recorded a few times. Gene names and germline match the mouse. From the germline J gene comes the end of the CDR3, since the read stops 1 residue before it. The chain combines TRBV13-3 with TRBJ2-7, with 11 bases aligning to TRBD1. The CDR3 has 13 residues. The junction had 3 bases not matched to a gene; V was cut back by 3 bases and J by 7 bases. Germline V CDR1 and CDR2: NNHDY, SYVADS. CDR3: CASSGDRGREQYF. The sequenced CDR3 bases are TGTGCCAGCAGTGGGGACAGGGGGAGGGAACAGTAC.